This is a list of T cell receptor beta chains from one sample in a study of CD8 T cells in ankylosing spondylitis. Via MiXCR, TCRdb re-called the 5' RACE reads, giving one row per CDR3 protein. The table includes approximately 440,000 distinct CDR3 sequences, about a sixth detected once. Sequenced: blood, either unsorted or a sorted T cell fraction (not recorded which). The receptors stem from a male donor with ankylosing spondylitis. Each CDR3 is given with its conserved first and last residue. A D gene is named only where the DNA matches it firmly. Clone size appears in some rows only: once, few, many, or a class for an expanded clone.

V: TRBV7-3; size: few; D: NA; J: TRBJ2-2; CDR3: CASSLRATTNTGELFF; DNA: TGTGCCAGCAGCTTAAGAGCGACAACGAACACCGGGGAGCTGTTTTTT
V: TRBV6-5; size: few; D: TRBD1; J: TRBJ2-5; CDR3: CASSYDRGQETQYF; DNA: TGTGCCAGCAGTTATGACAGGGGCCAAGAGACCCAGTACTTC
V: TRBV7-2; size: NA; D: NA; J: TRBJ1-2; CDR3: CASSFGGLGYGYTF; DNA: TGTGCCAGCAGCTTCGGGGGCTTAGGATATGGCTACACCTTC
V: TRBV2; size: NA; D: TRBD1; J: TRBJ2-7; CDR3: CASRPRTGGIYEQYF; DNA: TGTGCCAGCAGGCCCAGGACAGGGGGTATCTACGAGCAGTACTTC
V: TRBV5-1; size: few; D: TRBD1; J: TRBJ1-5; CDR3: CASSFSTGWNQPQHF; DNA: TGCGCCAGCAGCTTTTCGACAGGGTGGAATCAGCCCCAGCATTTT
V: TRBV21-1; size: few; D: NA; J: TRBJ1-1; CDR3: CASSKGPLENTEAFF; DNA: TGTGCCAGCAGCAAAGGCCCCCTCGAAAACACTGAAGCTTTCTTT
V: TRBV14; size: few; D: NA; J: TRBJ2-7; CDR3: CASSQGLSVSSYEQYF; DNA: TGTGCCAGCAGCCAAGGTTTAAGCGTCTCCTCCTACGAGCAGTACTTC
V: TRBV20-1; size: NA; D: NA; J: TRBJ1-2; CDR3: CSATRERGYTF; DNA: TGCAGTGCTACCAGGGAACGCGGCTACACCTTC
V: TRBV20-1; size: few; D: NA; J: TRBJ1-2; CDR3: CSARVRYGYTF; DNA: TGCAGTGCTAGGGTCCGGTACGGCTACACCTTC
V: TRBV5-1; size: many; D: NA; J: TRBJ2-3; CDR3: CASSSPPSADTQYF; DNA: TGCGCCAGCAGCTCGCCCCCCTCAGCCGATACGCAGTATTTT
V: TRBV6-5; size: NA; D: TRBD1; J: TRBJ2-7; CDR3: CASSYSSPGQTFYEQYF; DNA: TGTGCCAGCAGTTACTCCTCCCCGGGACAGACCTTCTACGAGCAGTACTTC
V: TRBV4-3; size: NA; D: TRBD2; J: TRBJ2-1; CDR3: CASSLLAAGGRSYNEQFF; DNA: TGCGCCAGCAGCCTTTTGGCAGCGGGAGGTCGCTCCTACAATGAGCAGTTCTTC
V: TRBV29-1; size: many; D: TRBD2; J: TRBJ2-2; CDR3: CSVSGTTTGELFF; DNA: TGCAGCGTCTCCGGGACTACCACCGGGGAGCTGTTTTTT
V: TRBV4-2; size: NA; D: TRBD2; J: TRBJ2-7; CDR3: CASSQEAGLADEQYF; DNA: TGTGCCAGCAGCCAAGAGGCTGGACTAGCGGACGAGCAGTACTTC